Reported below is one TCR beta chain. No antigen is known for it. Germline V lookup: CDR1 SQVTM, CDR2 ANQGSEA. V shed 7 bases, J shed 3 bases, and the junction held 14 bases outside the gene matches. CDR3 length equals 15 residues. Produced via immunoSEQ multiplex PCR; TCRdb's table is partial and in-frame only. This sample carries under 25,000 clones, approximately 74% of them seen once, and the ten largest clones take approximately 17%. The sample originates from a study of vaccination effects on CD4 cells after COVID-19. Prior to sequencing, the ViraFEST assay stimulated PBMC with viral peptide pools, which expanded the antigen-specific CD4+ T cells. Culture lasted roughly 9 days before CD4+ T cell isolation. SARS-CoV-2 infection was confirmed by PCR in the person between March and December 2020. It was with roughly 9.5 IU/ml IL-2 and around 10 ug/ml peptides that 2 million to 2.5 million PBMC per well were cultured.

The study's findings and limits: Clones that were induced by infection or by vaccine showed marked contraction late after vaccination.

This TCR came from a human donor who had a prior SARS-CoV-2 infection. The chain carries TRBV29-1 and TRBJ2-7; 8 nucleotides align to TRBD2. The sequenced sample was CD4+ T cells from PBMCs cultured with SARS-CoV-2 spike peptides, obtained before COVID-19 vaccination. Written as DNA, the CDR3 is TGCAGCGCTCCGCATAGGGCAGCGGGGGTCTACGAGCAGTACTTC. This gives the protein CSAPHRAAGVYEQYF.